The rows below give T cell receptor beta chains drawn from one sample of a study of vaccination and CD4 T cells after COVID-19. These TCRs are of unknown antigen specificity. TCRdb passed the PCR reads through MiXCR, listing each CDR3 protein once. Here the sample spans over 15,000 distinct CDR3 sequences, around half being singletons. The source was CD4+ T cells from blood, cultured in vitro, collected before SARS-CoV-2 vaccination. These receptors were taken from a human donor who had recovered from COVID-19. Both conserved end residues are part of each CDR3. The order of the fields is J gene, CDR3 length, V gene, D gene, clone size, CDR3 protein, CDR3 DNA. D genes are given only for firm matches. Clone size is stated in some rows and not others, as once, few, many or a class when expanded.

TRBJ2-3 | 16 | TRBV20-1 | TRBD2 | few | CSARPGLVAGTDTQYF | TGCAGTGCCCGGCCGGGACTAGTTGCCGGCACAGATACGCAGTATTTT
TRBJ2-1 | 14 | TRBV20-1 | - | - | CSAFTGTKGNEQFF | TGCAGTGCTTTCACAGGGACCAAGGGCAATGAGCAGTTCTTC
TRBJ2-5 | 12 | TRBV6-5 | - | - | CASSYSGETQYF | TGTGCCAGCAGTTACTCTGGAGAGACCCAGTACTTC
TRBJ1-3 | 13 | TRBV20-1 | - | few | CSASPSSWGTIYF | TGCAGTGCTAGCCCATCAAGTTGGGGCACCATATATTTT
TRBJ2-1 | 11 | TRBV25-1 | - | few | CASSEGGEQFF | TGTGCCAGCAGTGAGGGCGGTGAGCAGTTCTTC
TRBJ1-3 | 14 | TRBV14 | - | - | CASSQQAAGNTIYF | TGTGCCAGCAGCCAACAGGCTGCGGGAAACACCATATATTTT
TRBJ2-1 | 17 | TRBV20-1 | TRBD2 | - | CSAQIRGGTSDYNEQFF | TGCAGTGCTCAGATAAGAGGTGGGACTAGCGACTACAATGAGCAGTTCTTC
TRBJ1-2 | 15 | TRBV12-3/TRBV12-4 | TRBD1 | - | CASSDSFRDRAGYTF | TGTGCCAGCAGTGACAGCTTTCGGGACAGAGCTGGCTACACCTTC
TRBJ2-1 | 13 | TRBV7-9 | - | - | CASSLGVSYEQFF | TGTGCCAGCAGCTTGGGAGTGTCATATGAGCAGTTCTTC
TRBJ2-7 | 15 | TRBV20-1 | TRBD2 | - | CSARLSGRAQPEQYF | TGCAGTGCTAGACTTAGCGGGAGGGCCCAACCTGAGCAGTACTTC
TRBJ1-3 | 14 | TRBV6-1 | TRBD1 | - | CASKQGIAGNTIYF | TGTGCCAGCAAACAGGGGATCGCTGGAAACACCATATATTTT
TRBJ1-1 | 16 | TRBV6-1 | - | - | CASQPASVGEDTEAFF | TGTGCCAGCCAGCCTGCCTCAGTGGGGGAGGACACTGAAGCTTTCTTT
TRBJ1-2 | 15 | TRBV6-1 | TRBD1 | - | CASSEAGTAPYGYTF | TGTGCCAGCAGTGAAGCTGGGACAGCACCCTATGGCTACACCTTC
TRBJ2-7 | 14 | TRBV20-1 | TRBD1 | - | CSAKDRANSYEQYF | TGCAGTGCTAAAGACAGGGCGAATTCCTACGAGCAGTACTTC
TRBJ2-3 | 12 | TRBV20-1 | - | - | CSASTHTDTQYF | TGCAGTGCTAGTACTCACACAGATACGCAGTATTTT
TRBJ1-5 | 12 | TRBV11-3 | - | few | CASSPGNQPQHF | TGTGCCAGCAGCCCCGGCAATCAGCCCCAGCATTTT